This T cell receptor beta chain was sequenced for a study of immune evolution from preneoplasia to lung adenocarcinoma. In the study overall: HLA loss of heterozygosity: 7% AIS, about 14% MIA, about 30% ADC, none AAH.

This clone has just a few counts. Its target is not known. General study points: Later-stage lesions appeared to have more T cells, more diversity, less clonality. Compared with EGFR-mutant or double wild-type lesions, KRAS-mutant nodules were more clonal.

The germline V gene has CDR1 SGHRS and CDR2 YFSETQ. V shed 1 base and J shed 2 bases, with 13 bases lying between them. This CDR3 is built from 15 residues. Clones were sequenced by immunoSEQ multiplex PCR, and TCRdb holds only the in-frame ones, with some missing. This sample has 1,600 or so clones, with 15% to 20% found just once. V usage is TRBV5-1 and J usage is TRBJ2-7, with D perhaps TRBD2 (5 bases). Sequences were obtained from FFPE invasive lung adenocarcinoma tissue. The source is a person aged 50-75 years with lung adenocarcinoma. The CDR3 DNA is TGCGCCAGCAGCTTGTCAATCGGAGGTACCTACGAGCAGTACTTC. It codes for CASSLSIGGTYEQYF.